These 19 T cell receptor beta chains came from one sample sequenced in a study of beta chain features in type 1 diabetes. Whole-study results and caveats: There was a moderate but significant shortening of TCRB CDR3s in all four CD4+ subsets of Type 1 diabetes patients.

Their antigens remain unidentified. The study reverse transcribed the entire isolated RNA, so it sequenced expressed TCRB transcripts. Sequenced by immunoSEQ multiplex PCR; TCRdb stores in-frame clones only, minus some. This sample carries roughly 50,000 clones, under 50% of them seen once, and the ten largest clones take roughly 1.4%. The specimen was Tregs from blood. Source of these receptors: a young man with type 1 diabetes.

The sample holds a few counts of this clone. The J gene is TRBJ1-2, the V gene TRBV19, with TRBD1 identical over 7 bases. This CDR3 comprises 12 residues. The ends lost 6 bases at V and 7 bases at J; junction bases unmatched: 5. Germline V gene sequence: CDR1 LNHDA, CDR2 SQIVND (reference sequence). In nucleotides, the CDR3 is TGTGCCAGTAGGCGACAGGGAGGTGGCTACACCTTC. It is translated as CASRRQGGGYTF.

J is TRBJ2-2 and V is TRBV5-1; D may be TRBD1 (5 bases). Germline CDR1 reads SGHRS; CDR2 reads YFSETQ. This CDR3 region has 15 residues. V dropped 2 bases and J dropped 0 bases, with 8 bases sitting between them. CDR3 DNA sequence: TGCGCCAGCAGCTTTGGGGCGACGAACACCGGGGAGCTGTTTTTT. Translation gives CASSFGATNTGELFF.

The chain carries TRBV5-4 and TRBJ2-3; TRBD1 agrees at 11 bases. V dropped 4 bases and J dropped 1; count of bases not matched to a gene: 5. This CDR3 contains 16 residues. Germline assignment: CDR1 SGHNT and CDR2 YYREEE (reference sequence). In nucleotides, the CDR3 is TGTGCCAGCAGCACGGGACAGGGGGTAGGCACAGATACGCAGTATTTT. Its protein is CASSTGQGVGTDTQYF.

The chain is built from TRBV6-5 and TRBJ2-7; 7 bases map to TRBD1. Per the germline V gene, CDR1 is MNHEY and CDR2 is SVGAGI. V was pared by 3 bases and J by 2 bases, with 4 bases of the junction left unmatched. This CDR3 has 14 residues. CDR3 region: CASSYDRAPYEQYF. The CDR3 DNA sequence: TGTGCCAGCAGTTATGACAGGGCGCCCTACGAGCAGTACTTC.

The rearrangement links TRBV5-1 to TRBJ2-7; D not resolved. Trimming took 3 bases from V and 3 from J, leaving 16 bases between them. Germline-derived CDR1 and CDR2 are SGHRS and YFSETQ. CDR3 length equals 15 residues. The CDR3 reads CASSSFGGANYEQYF. The CDR3 region has the DNA TGCGCCAGCAGCTCGTTCGGCGGAGCCAACTACGAGCAGTACTTC.

This clone was seen only a few times. This CDR3 is CASSKRGLAESTGELFF. Written as DNA, the CDR3 is TGTGCCAGCAGCAAACGGGGTCTAGCGGAGAGCACCGGGGAGCTGTTTTTT. The chain has TRBV21-1 and TRBJ2-2; whether TRBD2, the table's D call, matches the DNA was not checked. TRBV21-1 is reported as a pseudogene. The CDR3 runs 17 residues.

A word on this clone: The junction does not match germline at one end; this may be a read error. J is TRBJ2-7 and V is TRBV29-1; possibly TRBD1 for D (6 bases). The CDR3 totals 11 residues. The germline CDR1 and CDR2 sequences are SQVTM and ANQGSEA. The CDR3 nucleotides are TGCAGCATTAGGACAGCCTACGACCAGTACTTC. It translates to CSIRTAYDQYF.

This chain connects TRBV28 to TRBJ2-3; 7 bases line up with TRBD2. CDR3 length equals 14 residues. Trimming cost V 4 bases and J 6 bases; bases outside gene matches: 7. Germline CDR1 is MDHEN and CDR2 is SYDVKM. CDR3 sequence reads: CASSSAGYLDTQYF. CDR3 DNA sequence: TGTGCCAGCAGTTCAGCGGGATATTTGGATACGCAGTATTTT.

The CDR3 loop is CASSLAQSETQYF. The CDR3 nucleotides are TGTGCCAGCAGCTTAGCGCAGTCAGAGACCCAGTACTTC. V and J are TRBV7-6 and TRBJ2-5; D gene uncertain. The CDR3 extends over 13 amino acids. The germline V and J ends were trimmed by 0 bases and 4 bases, with 6 bases remaining between them. CDR1 SGHVS and CDR2 FNYEAQ come from the germline V gene.

The CDR3 region has the DNA TGTGCCAGCAGTTTCCGTAGACAGGGGGACGGTGAGCAGTTCTTC. It translates to CASSFRRQGDGEQFF. The chain uses TRBV27 and TRBJ2-1; TRBD1 matches 9 bases. From germline, CDR1 is MNHEY and CDR2 SMNVEV (reference sequence). CDR3 size: 15 residues. The J segment lost 9 bases and the V segment lost 3 bases, leaving 9 bases of the junction unmatched.

The chain carries TRBV4-1 and TRBJ2-1, with TRBD2 identical over 15 bases. CDR3 length: 19 residues. The ends lost 0 bases at V and 4 bases at J; junction bases unmatched: 7. The germline CDR1 and CDR2 sequences are MGHRA and YSYEKL. The CDR3 spells CASSQEPGLAGGRYNEQFF. The CDR3 nucleotides read TGCGCCAGCAGCCAAGAACCGGGACTAGCGGGAGGACGGTACAATGAGCAGTTCTTC.

This chain links TRBV5-1 with TRBJ2-7, with D possibly matching TRBD1 (5 bases). Trimming shortened V by 4 bases and J by 0 bases, and 5 bases separated the two germline ends. This CDR3 has 12 residues. The V gene's germline CDR1 is SGHRS and CDR2 YFSETQ. Here the CDR3 DNA reads TGCGCCAGCAGCGACAGCTCCTACGAGCAGTACTTC. Translating gives CASSDSSYEQYF.

This clone was seen a few times. This sequence joins TRBV7-2 and TRBJ2-5; 13 nucleotides line up with TRBD2. V trimming: 5 bases; J trimming: 6 bases; junction bases outside the gene matches: 3. The CDR3 contains 14 residues. CDR1 is SGHTA, CDR2 FQGNSA, per germline. The CDR3 reads CASSRTSGSKTQYF. The CDR3 coding sequence is TGTGCCAGCAGCAGGACTAGCGGGAGTAAGACCCAGTACTTC.

The CDR3 DNA reads TGTGCCAGCAGCTTGGCCACAGGGCTAGGCTACACCTTC. This gives the protein CASSLATGLGYTF. The V call is TRBV5-5, the J call TRBJ1-2; D is possibly TRBD1 (6 bases). This CDR3 spans 13 amino acids. CDR1 and CDR2 from the germline V gene are SGHKS and YYEKEE (reference sequence). V lost 0 bases and J lost 8, with 11 bases in between.

This rearrangement joins TRBV18 to TRBJ2-1, with D maybe TRBD2 (6 bases). The V end was cut by 6 bases, the J end by 2 bases, with 14 bases between. The length of the CDR3 is 15 residues. CDR1 is KGHSH, CDR2 LQKENI, per germline. This chain's CDR3 is CASSVTGEPYNEQFF. The CDR3 nucleotides read TGTGCCAGCTCCGTGACGGGAGAGCCCTACAATGAGCAGTTCTTC.

The CDR3 here is CASTSWDRANYGYTF. DNA of the CDR3: TGTGCCAGCACCTCTTGGGACAGGGCTAACTATGGCTACACCTTC. The V call is TRBV28, the J call TRBJ1-2, with 9 bases aligning to TRBD1. There are 15 residues in the CDR3. The V and J ends lost 7 bases and 0 bases, in that order; junction bases with no gene match: 6. Per germline, CDR1 MDHEN and CDR2 SYDVKM.

This clone was counted between two and nine times. V usage is TRBV6-6 and J usage is TRBJ2-7, with D unresolved. The V end lost 4 bases, the J end lost 4 bases, and 11 bases lay between the germline ends. The CDR3 has 13 amino acids. The germline gives CDR1 MNHNY, CDR2 SVGAGI (reference sequence). CDR3 coding DNA: TGTGCCAGCAGTTCCCTCGGGTGGTACGAGCAGTACTTC. It translates to CASSSLGWYEQYF.

Concerning this clone itself: Germline is not matched at one junction end, which may reflect a read error. The CDR3 protein is CSVESGSAGSHNEQFF. As DNA, the CDR3 is TGCAGCGTTGAATCCGGGTCCGCCGGCTCCCACAATGAGCAGTTCTTC. The chain links TRBV29-1 to TRBJ2-1; D gene ambiguous. The CDR3 extends over 16 amino acids. Germline CDR1 is SQVTM and CDR2 is ANQGSEA.

The V and J genes are TRBV9 and TRBJ2-5; 9 nucleotides line up with TRBD1. CDR1 SGDLS and CDR2 YYNGEE come from the germline V gene. The V gene end was trimmed by 3 bases and the J gene end by 4 bases; junction bases not matched to a gene: 1. The CDR3 has 13 residues. CDR3 residues: CASSGQGGETQYF. CDR3 DNA sequence: TGTGCCAGCAGCGGACAGGGGGGAGAGACCCAGTACTTC.